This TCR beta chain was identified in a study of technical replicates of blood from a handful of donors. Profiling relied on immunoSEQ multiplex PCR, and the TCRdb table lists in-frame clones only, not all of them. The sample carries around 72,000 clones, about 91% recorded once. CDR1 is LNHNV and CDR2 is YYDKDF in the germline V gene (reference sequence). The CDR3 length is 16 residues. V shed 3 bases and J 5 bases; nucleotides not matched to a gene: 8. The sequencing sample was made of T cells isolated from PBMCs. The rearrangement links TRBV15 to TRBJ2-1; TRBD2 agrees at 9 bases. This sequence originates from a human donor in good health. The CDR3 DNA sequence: TGTGCCACCAGCAGGGGGCGGGAGGGCCTCCACAATGAGCAGTTCTTC. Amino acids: CATSRGREGLHNEQFF.